This TCR beta chain emerged from a study of blood T cell repertoires in COVID-19. In the study overall: Samples came from the United States, Italy and Spain, spanning acute and convalescent COVID-19. PBMCs, B-cell-depleted T cells, or T cells were the source of the cDNA or gDNA that made up the material.

Sequencing was performed with immunoSEQ multiplex PCR; in TCRdb, only in-frame clones are kept and a portion is missing. The sample holds a few hundred thousand clones, roughly 80% seen once. This CDR3 is 16 amino acids long. The V gene's germline CDR1 is SGHTA and CDR2 FQGNSA. The V and J ends lost 0 bases and 3 bases respectively, with 14 bases between them. The receptor was isolated from a woman younger than 35 with acute or convalescent COVID-19. Sequencing was carried out using peripheral blood. This rearrangement joins TRBV7-2 to TRBJ1-2; D uncertain. CDR3 amino acids: CASSLAPRPGDYGYTF. The CDR3, as DNA: TGTGCCAGCAGCTTAGCGCCTAGACCCGGGGACTATGGCTACACCTTC.